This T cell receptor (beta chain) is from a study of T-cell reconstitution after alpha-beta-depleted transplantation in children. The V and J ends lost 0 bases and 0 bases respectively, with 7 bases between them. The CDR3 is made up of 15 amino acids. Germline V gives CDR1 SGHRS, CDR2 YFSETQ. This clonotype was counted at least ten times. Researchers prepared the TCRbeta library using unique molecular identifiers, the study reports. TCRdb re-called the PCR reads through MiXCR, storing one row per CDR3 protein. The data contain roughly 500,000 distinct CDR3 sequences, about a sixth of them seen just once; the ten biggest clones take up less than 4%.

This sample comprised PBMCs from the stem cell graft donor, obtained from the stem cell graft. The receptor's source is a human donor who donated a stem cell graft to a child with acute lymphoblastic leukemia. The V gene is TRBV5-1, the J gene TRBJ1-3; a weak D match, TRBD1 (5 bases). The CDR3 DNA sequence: TGCGCCAGCAGCTTGGACGGGACCTCTGGAAACACCATATATTTT. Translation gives CASSLDGTSGNTIYF.